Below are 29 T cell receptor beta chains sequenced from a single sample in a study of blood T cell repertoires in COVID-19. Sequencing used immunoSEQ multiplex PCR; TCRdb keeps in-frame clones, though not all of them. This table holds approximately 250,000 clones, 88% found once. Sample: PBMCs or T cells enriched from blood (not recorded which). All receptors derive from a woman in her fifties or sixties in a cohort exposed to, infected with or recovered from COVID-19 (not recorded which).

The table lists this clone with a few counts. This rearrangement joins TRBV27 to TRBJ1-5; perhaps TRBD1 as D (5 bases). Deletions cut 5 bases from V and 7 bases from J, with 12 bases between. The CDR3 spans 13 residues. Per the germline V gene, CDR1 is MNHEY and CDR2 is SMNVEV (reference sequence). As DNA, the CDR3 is TGTGCCAGCAGTACAAACGGGGGGCAGCCCCAGCATTTT. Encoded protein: CASSTNGGQPQHF.

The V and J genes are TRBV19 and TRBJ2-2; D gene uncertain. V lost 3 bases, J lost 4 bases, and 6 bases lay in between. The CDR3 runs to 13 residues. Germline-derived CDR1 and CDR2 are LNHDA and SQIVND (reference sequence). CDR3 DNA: TGTGCCAGTAGTATTTACTCCACCGGGGAGCTGTTTTTT. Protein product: CASSIYSTGELFF.

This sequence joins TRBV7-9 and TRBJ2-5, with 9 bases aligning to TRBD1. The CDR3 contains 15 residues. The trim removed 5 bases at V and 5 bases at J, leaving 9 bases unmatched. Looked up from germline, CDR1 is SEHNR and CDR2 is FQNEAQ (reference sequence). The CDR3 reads CASSRPTGGEETQYF. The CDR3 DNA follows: TGTGCCAGCAGCAGACCCACAGGGGGCGAGGAGACCCAGTACTTC.

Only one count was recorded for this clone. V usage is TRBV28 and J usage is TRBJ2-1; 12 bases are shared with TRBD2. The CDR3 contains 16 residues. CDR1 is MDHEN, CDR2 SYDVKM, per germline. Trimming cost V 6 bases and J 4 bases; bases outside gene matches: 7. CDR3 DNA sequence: TGTGCCAGCAGCCCCCTCCTAGCGGGAGGGTACAATGAGCAGTTCTTC. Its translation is CASSPLLAGGYNEQFF. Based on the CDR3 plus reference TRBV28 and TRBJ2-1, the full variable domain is DVKVTQSSRYLVKRTGEKVFLECVQDMDHENMFWYRQDPGLGLRLIYFSYDVKMKEKGDIPEGYSVSREKKERFSLILESASTNQTSMYLCASSPLLAGGYNEQFFGPGTRLTVL.

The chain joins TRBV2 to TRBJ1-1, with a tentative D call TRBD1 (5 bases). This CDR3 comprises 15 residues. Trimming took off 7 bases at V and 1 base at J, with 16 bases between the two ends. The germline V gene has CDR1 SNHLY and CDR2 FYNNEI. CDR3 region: CASTFGGRGNTEAFF. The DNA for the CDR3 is TGTGCCAGCACGTTCGGGGGACGGGGGAACACTGAAGCTTTCTTT.

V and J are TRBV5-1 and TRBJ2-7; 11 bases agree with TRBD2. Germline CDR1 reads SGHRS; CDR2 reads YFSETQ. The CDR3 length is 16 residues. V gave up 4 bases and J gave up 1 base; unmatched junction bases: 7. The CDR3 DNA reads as TGCGCCAGCAGCCAGCGACCTAGCGGGAGGTCCTACGAGCAGTACTTC. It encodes CASSQRPSGRSYEQYF.

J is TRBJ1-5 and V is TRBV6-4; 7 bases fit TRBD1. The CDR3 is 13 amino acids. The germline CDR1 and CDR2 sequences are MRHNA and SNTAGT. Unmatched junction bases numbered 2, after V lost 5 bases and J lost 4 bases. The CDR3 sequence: CASSQDRNQPQHF. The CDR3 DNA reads TGTGCCAGCAGTCAGGACAGGAATCAGCCCCAGCATTTT.

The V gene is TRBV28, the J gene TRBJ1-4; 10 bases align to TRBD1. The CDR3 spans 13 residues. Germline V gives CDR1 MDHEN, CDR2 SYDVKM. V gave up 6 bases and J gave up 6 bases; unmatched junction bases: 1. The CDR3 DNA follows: TGTGCCAGCAGGACAGGGGGCGATGAAAAACTGTTTTTT. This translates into CASRTGGDEKLFF.

The CDR3 reads CASSSSGRGSYEQYF. The CDR3 DNA follows: TGTGCCAGCAGCTCTAGCGGGAGGGGATCCTACGAGCAGTACTTC. The V and J genes are TRBV28 and TRBJ2-7, with 12 positions matching TRBD2. V was pared by 6 bases and J by 1 base, with 4 bases of the junction left unmatched. The CDR3 sequence is 15 residues long. CDR1 is MDHEN, CDR2 SYDVKM, per germline.

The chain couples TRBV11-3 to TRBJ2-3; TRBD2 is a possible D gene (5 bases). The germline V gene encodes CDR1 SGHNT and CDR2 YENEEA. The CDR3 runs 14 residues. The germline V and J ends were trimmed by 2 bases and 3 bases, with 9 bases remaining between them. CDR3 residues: CASSLRTVTDTQYF. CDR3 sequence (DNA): TGTGCCAGCAGCTTACGGACTGTGACAGATACGCAGTATTTT. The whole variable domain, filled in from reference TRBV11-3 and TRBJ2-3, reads EAGVVQSPRYKIIEKKQPVAFWCNPISGHNTLYWYLQNLGQGPELLIRYENEEAVDDSQLPKDRFSAERLKGVDSTLKIQPAELGDSAVYLCASSLRTVTDTQYFGPGTRLTVL.

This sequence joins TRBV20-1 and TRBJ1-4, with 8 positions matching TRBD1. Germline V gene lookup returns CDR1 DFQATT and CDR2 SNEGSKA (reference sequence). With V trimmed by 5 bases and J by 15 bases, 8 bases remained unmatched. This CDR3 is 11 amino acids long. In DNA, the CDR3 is TGCAGTGCTCTTCGGACAGGGCAGATGTTTTTT. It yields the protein CSALRTGQMFF.

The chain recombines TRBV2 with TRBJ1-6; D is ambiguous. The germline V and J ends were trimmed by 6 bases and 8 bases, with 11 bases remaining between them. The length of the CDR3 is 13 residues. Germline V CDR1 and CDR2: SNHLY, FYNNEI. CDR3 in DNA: TGTGCCAGCAGAACCTTCTCGGATTCACCCCTCCACTTT. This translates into CASRTFSDSPLHF.

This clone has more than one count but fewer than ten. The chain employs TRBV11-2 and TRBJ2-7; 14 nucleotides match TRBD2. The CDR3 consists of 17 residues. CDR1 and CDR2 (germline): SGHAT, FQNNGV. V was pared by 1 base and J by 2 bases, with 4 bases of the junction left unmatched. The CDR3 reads CASSLGGTSGRPYEQYF. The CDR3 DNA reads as TGTGCCAGCAGCTTAGGCGGGACTAGCGGGAGACCCTACGAGCAGTACTTC.

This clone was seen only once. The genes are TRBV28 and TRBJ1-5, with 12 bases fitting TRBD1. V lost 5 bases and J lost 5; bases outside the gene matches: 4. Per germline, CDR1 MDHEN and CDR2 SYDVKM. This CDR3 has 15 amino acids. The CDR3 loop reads CASSPGQGADQPQHF. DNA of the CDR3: TGTGCCAGCAGTCCGGGACAGGGGGCGGATCAGCCCCAGCATTTT. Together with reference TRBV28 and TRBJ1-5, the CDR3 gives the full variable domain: DVKVTQSSRYLVKRTGEKVFLECVQDMDHENMFWYRQDPGLGLRLIYFSYDVKMKEKGDIPEGYSVSREKKERFSLILESASTNQTSMYLCASSPGQGADQPQHFGDGTRLSIL.

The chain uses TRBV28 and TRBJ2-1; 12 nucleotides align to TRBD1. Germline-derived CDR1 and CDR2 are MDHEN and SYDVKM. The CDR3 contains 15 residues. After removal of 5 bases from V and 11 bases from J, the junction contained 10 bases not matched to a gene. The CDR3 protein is CASSPPGTGGVKQFF. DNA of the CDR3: TGTGCCAGCAGTCCCCCCGGGACAGGGGGCGTCAAGCAGTTCTTC.

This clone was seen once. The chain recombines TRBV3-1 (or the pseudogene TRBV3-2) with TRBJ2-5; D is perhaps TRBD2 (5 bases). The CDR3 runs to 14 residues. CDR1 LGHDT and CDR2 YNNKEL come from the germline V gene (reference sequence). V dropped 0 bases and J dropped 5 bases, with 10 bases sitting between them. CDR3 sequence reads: CASSQDTRTETQYF. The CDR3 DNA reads TGTGCCAGCAGCCAAGATACTAGGACGGAGACCCAGTACTTC.

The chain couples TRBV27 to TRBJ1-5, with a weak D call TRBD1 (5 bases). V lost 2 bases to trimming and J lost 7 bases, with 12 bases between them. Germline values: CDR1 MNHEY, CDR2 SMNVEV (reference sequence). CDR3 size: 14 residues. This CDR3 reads CASSLQAGRQPQHF. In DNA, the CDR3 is TGTGCCAGCAGTTTACAGGCAGGGAGGCAGCCCCAGCATTTT.

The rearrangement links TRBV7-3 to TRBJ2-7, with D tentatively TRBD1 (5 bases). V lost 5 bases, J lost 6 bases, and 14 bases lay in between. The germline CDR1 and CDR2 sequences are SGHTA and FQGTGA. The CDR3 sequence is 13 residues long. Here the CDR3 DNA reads TGTGCCAGCAGCGTCCAAGGGGCCGGCGAGCAGTACTTC. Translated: CASSVQGAGEQYF.

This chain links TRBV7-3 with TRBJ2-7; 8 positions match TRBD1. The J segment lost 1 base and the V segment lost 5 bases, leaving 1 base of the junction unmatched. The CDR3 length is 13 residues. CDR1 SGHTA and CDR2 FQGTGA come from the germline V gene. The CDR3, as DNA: TGTGCCAGCAGCCGGGACAGGTCCTACGAGCAGTACTTC. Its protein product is CASSRDRSYEQYF.

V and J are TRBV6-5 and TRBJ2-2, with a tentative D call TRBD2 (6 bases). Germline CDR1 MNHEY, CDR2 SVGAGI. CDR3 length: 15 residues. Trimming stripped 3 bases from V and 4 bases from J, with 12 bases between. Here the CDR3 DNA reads TGTGCCAGCAGTTATCGACTAGAGGGCACCGGGGAGCTGTTTTTT. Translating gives CASSYRLEGTGELFF.

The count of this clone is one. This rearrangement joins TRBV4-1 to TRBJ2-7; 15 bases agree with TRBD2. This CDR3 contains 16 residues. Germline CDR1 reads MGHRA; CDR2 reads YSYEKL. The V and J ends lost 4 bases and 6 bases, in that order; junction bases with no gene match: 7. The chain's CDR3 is CASSPTGTSGRTEQYF. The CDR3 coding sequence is TGCGCCAGCAGCCCCACCGGGACTAGCGGGAGGACCGAGCAGTACTTC.

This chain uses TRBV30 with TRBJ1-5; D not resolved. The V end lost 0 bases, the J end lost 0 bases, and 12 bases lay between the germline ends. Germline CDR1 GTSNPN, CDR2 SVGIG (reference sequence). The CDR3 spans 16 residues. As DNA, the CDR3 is TGTGCCTGGAGTGTAGGCGGGATAATTAGCAATCAGCCCCAGCATTTT. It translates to CAWSVGGIISNQPQHF.

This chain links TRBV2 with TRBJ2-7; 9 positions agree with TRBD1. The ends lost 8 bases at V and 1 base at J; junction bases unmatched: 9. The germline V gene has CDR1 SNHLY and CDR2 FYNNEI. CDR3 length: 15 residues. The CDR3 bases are TGTGCCAGCGCTACCGGGACAGGGTCTTCCTACGAGCAGTACTTC. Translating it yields CASATGTGSSYEQYF.

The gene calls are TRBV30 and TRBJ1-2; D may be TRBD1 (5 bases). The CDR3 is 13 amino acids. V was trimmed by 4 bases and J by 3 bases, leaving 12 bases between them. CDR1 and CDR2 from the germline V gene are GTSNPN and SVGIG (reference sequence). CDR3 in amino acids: CAWKGRDDYGYTF. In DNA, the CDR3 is TGTGCCTGGAAGGGCAGGGATGACTATGGCTACACCTTC.

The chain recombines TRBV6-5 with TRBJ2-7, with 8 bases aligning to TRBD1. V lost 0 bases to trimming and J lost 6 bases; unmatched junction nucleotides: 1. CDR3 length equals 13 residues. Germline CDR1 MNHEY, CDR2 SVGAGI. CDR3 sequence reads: CASSYSTGAEQYF. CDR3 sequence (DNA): TGTGCCAGCAGTTACTCGACAGGGGCCGAGCAGTACTTC.

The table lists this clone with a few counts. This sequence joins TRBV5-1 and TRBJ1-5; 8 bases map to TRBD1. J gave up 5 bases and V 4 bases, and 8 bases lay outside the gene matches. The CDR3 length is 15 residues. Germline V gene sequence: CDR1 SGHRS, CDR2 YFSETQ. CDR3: CASSPWGQADQPQHF. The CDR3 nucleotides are TGCGCCAGCAGCCCGTGGGGACAGGCGGATCAGCCCCAGCATTTT. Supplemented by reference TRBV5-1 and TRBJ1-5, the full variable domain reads KAGVTQTPRYLIKTRGQQVTLSCSPISGHRSVSWYQQTPGQGLQFLFEYFSETQRNKGNFPGRFSGRQFSNSRSEMNVSTLELGDSALYLCASSPWGQADQPQHFGDGTRLSIL.

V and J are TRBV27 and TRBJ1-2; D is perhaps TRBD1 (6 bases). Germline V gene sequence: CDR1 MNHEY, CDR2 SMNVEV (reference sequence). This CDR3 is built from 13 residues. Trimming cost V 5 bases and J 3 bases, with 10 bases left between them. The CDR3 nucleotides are TGTGCCAGCAGTCTTCAGGGGCACTATGGCTACACCTTC. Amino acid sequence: CASSLQGHYGYTF.

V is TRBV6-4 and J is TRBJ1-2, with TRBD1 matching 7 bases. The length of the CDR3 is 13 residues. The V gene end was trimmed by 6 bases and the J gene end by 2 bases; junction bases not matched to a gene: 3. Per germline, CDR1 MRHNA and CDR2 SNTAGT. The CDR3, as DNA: TGTGCCAGCAGCGCAGGGGGGAACTATGGCTACACCTTC. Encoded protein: CASSAGGNYGYTF.

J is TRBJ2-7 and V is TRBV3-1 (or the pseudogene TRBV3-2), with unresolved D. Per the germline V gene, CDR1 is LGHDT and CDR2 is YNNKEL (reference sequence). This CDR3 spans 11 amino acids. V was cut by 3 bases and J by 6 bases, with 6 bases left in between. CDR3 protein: CASSHAGEQYF. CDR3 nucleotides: TGTGCCAGCAGCCACGCCGGCGAGCAGTACTTC.